These 3 T cell receptor beta chains were all obtained from the same sample, sequenced in a study of shared T cell receptors in the human thymus. Sequencing was performed with immunoSEQ multiplex PCR; in TCRdb, only in-frame clones are kept and a portion is missing. The table has about 400,000 clones, roughly 94% seen once. The specimen was thymocytes. The receptors derive from a human donor.

The CDR3 coding sequence is TGTGCCAGTAGTATACTAGCGGGATTCTACGAGCAGTACTTC. Translation gives CASSILAGFYEQYF. This rearrangement joins TRBV19 to TRBJ2-7; 9 bases line up with TRBD2. Germline V lookup: CDR1 LNHDA, CDR2 SQIVND (reference sequence). J gave up 3 bases and V 2 bases, and 2 bases lay outside the gene matches. The CDR3 contains 14 residues.

The chain uses TRBV9 and TRBJ1-4; D might be TRBD1 (5 bases). The CDR3 contains 16 residues. Germline V gene sequence: CDR1 SGDLS, CDR2 YYNGEE. Trimming removed 4 bases at V and 4 bases at J, with 17 bases between. The CDR3 sequence: CASSPFGAGLNEKLFF. The CDR3 DNA is TGTGCCAGCAGCCCCTTCGGGGCAGGCCTTAATGAAAAACTGTTTTTT.

The chain recombines TRBV2 with TRBJ2-7, with 10 bases fitting TRBD2. V was pared by 5 bases and J by 0 bases, with 13 bases of the junction left unmatched. Per germline, CDR1 SNHLY and CDR2 FYNNEI. The CDR3 is 18 amino acids. The DNA for the CDR3 is TGTGCCAGCAGTCGACAGGCTTCAGCGGGAGGGCCCTCCTACGAGCAGTACTTC. Protein: CASSRQASAGGPSYEQYF. Filled out from reference TRBV2 and TRBJ2-7, the complete variable domain reads EPEVTQTPSHQVTQMGQEVILRCVPISNHLYFYWYRQILGQKVEFLVSFYNNEISEKSEIFDDQFSVERPDGSNFTLKIRSTKLEDSAMYFCASSRQASAGGPSYEQYFGPGTRLTVT.